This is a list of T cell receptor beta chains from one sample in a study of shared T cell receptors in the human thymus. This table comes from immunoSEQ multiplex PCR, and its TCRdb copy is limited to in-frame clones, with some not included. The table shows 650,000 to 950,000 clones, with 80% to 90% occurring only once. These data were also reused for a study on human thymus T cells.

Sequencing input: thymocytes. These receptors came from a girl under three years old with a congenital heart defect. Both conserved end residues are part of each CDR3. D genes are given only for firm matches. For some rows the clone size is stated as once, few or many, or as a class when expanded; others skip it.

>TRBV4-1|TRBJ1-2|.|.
TGCGCCAGCAGCCCTGCTGTGGGGAGGGATGGCTACACCTTC
CASSPAVGRDGYTF
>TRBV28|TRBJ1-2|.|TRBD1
TGTGCCAGCAGATTTGTTACAGGGGAACCTAACTATGGCTACACCTTC
CASRFVTGEPNYGYTF
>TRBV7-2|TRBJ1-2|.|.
TGTGCCAGCAGCACACCCCACAGCTATGGCTACACCTTC
CASSTPHSYGYTF
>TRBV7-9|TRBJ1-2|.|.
TGTGCCAGCAGCTTATCAGGGCCGGGCTACACCTTC
CASSLSGPGYTF
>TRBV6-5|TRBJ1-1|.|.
TGTGCCAGCAGTTACTCGCGTATGAACACTGAAGCTTTCTTT
CASSYSRMNTEAFF
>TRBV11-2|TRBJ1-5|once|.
TGTGCCAGCAGCACCCGGGGAAGCAATCAGCCCCAGCATTTT
CASSTRGSNQPQHF
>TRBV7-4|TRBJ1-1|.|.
TGTGCCAGCAGCTCCCCAACGGTCCAACCACCCCCCCACACTGAAGCTTTCTTT
CASSSPTVQPPPHTEAFF
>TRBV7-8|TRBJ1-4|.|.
TGTGCCAGCAGCTTAGCGCGTGCCAGGGGCCTTAATGAAAAACTGTTTTTT
CASSLARARGLNEKLFF
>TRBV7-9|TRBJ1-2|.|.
TGTGCCAGCAGCTTAGCGCCGACAGGCCTCGGCTACACCTTC
CASSLAPTGLGYTF
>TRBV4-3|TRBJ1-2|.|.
TGCGCCAGCAGCCGTAAACGAGGATACTATGGCTACACCTTC
CASSRKRGYYGYTF
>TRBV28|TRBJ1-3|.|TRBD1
TGTGCCAGCAGCCATAATACCGGACAGGGGCGAAACACCATATATTTT
CASSHNTGQGRNTIYF
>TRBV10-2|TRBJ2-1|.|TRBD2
TGCGCCAGCAGGCGGGGGGGCCGTGATGAGCAGTTCTTC
CASRRGGRDEQFF
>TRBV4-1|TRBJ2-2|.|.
TGCGCCAGCAGCGAAACGGGAGCCGGCGGGCACGCGGGCGGGGAGCTGTTTTTT
CASSETGAGGHAGGELFF
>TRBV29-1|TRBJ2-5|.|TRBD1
TGCAGCGTTGATTGGTTTTTCTTCCAGGGGGCCCAACAATCACACGAGACCCAGTACTTC
CSVDWFFFQGAQQSHETQYF
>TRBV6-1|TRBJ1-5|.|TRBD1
TGTGCCAGCAGTCGACCGGGACAGGGATTGCCCCAGCATTTT
CASSRPGQGLPQHF
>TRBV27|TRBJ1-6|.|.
TGTGCCAGCAGTTTTCAGGTTCGTTCACCCCTCCACTTT
CASSFQVRSPLHF
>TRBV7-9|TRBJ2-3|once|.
TGTGCCAGCAGCCTGCCAGGGTCAGATACGCAGTATTTT
CASSLPGSDTQYF
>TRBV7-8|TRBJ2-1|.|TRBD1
TGTGCCAGCAGCCTGCGCGACAGGGTCCCCTCCTACAATGAGCAGTTCTTC
CASSLRDRVPSYNEQFF
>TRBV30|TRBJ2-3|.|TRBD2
TGTGCCTGGAGTGTAATCCCAGCGGGGAACAACACAGATACGCAGTATTTT
CAWSVIPAGNNTDTQYF
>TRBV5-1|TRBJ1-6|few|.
TGCGCCAGCAGCTTGGTGGCAGGGAATTCACCCCTCCACTTT
CASSLVAGNSPLHF
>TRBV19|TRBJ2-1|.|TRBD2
TGTGCCAGTCAGGCTAGCGGGGGGGAGCTGATACCCCCCAATGAGCAGTTCTTC
CASQASGGELIPPNEQFF
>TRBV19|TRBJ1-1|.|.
TGTGCCAGTAGTATAGATCTCCGGGCCAGGAGGGACACTGAAGCTTTCTTT
CASSIDLRARRDTEAFF
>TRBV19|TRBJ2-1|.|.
TGTGCCAGTAGTATTAGAGGAGGTCGCATAAGCTCCTACAATGAGCAGTTCTTC
CASSIRGGRISSYNEQFF
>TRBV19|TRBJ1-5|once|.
TGTGCCAGTAGTATCGGCAGGGGACGTCAGCCCCAGCATTTT
CASSIGRGRQPQHF
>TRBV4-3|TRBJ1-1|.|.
TGCGCCAGCAGCCAAAAAACGGGGTCAGAAATGTACACTGAAGCTTTCTTT
CASSQKTGSEMYTEAFF
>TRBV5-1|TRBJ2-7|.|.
TGCGCCAGCAGCTTGCTATCCAGGGCGGGGGAGCAGTACTTC
CASSLLSRAGEQYF
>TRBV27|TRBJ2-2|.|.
TGTGCCAGCAGCGTGAGGGGGACGGGGACCGGGGAGCTGTTTTTT
CASSVRGTGTGELFF
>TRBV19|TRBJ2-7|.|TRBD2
TGTGCCAGTAGCAAAACTAGCGACACCTACGAGCAGTACTTC
CASSKTSDTYEQYF
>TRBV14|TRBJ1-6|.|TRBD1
TGTGCCAGCAGGCAAGGACAGGCAAATTCACCCCTCCACTTT
CASRQGQANSPLHF
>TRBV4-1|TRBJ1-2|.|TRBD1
TGCGCCAGCAGCTACCTTCATATAAGCCCGGGACAGGGGGTTGGTGGCTACACCTTC
CASSYLHISPGQGVGGYTF
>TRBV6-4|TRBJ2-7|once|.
TGTGCCAGCAGTGACTTTACCCACACAGGGTGCGAGCAGTACTTC
CASSDFTHTGCEQYF
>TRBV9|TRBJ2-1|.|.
TGTGCCAGCAGCGTGGCCAGAAACAATGAGCAGTTCTTC
CASSVARNNEQFF
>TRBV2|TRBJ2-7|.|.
TGTGCCAGCATTCCGGGACTTGTAGCCGAGCAGTACTTC
CASIPGLVAEQYF
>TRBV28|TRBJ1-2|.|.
TGTGCCAGCAGTTGGCACGACAGAGCTAACTATGGCTACACCTTC
CASSWHDRANYGYTF
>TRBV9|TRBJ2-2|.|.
TGTGCCAGCAGGGAGCAGGGCCCTTCGAACACCGGGGAGCTGTTTTTT
CASREQGPSNTGELFF
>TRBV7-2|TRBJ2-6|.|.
TGTGCCAGCAGCTTACGGGGCGGCAGGGGAAGCTCTGGGGCCAACGTCCTGACTTTC
CASSLRGGRGSSGANVLTF
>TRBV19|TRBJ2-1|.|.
TGTGCCAGTAGTATGGGGACAAAGTGTTTGCAGTTCTTC
CASSMGTKCLQFF